This T cell receptor (beta chain) was identified during a study of metastatic and nonmetastatic thyroid tumors. Background on the study: Comparison of repertoires was carried out across blood and tumor or nodule tissue from malignant and benign thyroid patients. Whole-study results and caveats: For both blood and tumor, malignant thyroid tumors reportedly showed significantly higher TCR beta diversity than benign nodules did.

This clone appeared many times. What it binds is unknown. Germline-derived CDR1 and CDR2 are MGHRA and YSYEKL. The CDR3 extends over 16 amino acids. The junction had 4 bases not matched to a gene; V was cut back by 4 bases and J by 0 bases. Original processing notes: Building a distant-metastasis classifier for papillary thyroid cancer drew on CDR3 differences across clinicopathological groups. TCRdb re-called clones from the PCR reads using MiXCR. TCRdb assigned the V and J calls; the authors' analysis was not used. Of roughly 42,000 clones detected, 15% to 20% appear once; the ten largest clones hold approximately 15%. Patients were all untreated before their thyroid surgery.

J is TRBJ2-7 and V is TRBV4-1, with TRBD2 matching over 12 bases. The material sequenced was tumor tissue. This sequence originates from a female donor with papillary thyroid cancer or a benign thyroid nodule (not recorded which). Some clones in this sample may be carry-over from other donors' samples. The CDR3: CASSRASGRASYEQYF. The CDR3 coding sequence is TGCGCCAGCAGCCGCGCTAGCGGGAGGGCCTCCTACGAGCAGTACTTC.